Listed below are T cell receptor beta chains from one sample, sequenced in a study of patients and donors after allogeneic stem cell transplantation. In TCRdb, the RT-PCR reads were re-called with MiXCR into one record per CDR3 protein. Among 410,000 or so distinct CDR3 sequences listed, more than 15% were seen once. The sample was blood, either unsorted or a sorted T cell fraction (not recorded which). These receptors were collected from a human donor who was either an allogeneic HSCT recipient or a stem cell or donor lymphocyte infusion donor (not recorded which). It is not recorded whose cells these are; they may come from a transplant donor. The CDR3 runs from the conserved cysteine through the conserved F or W. A D gene is named only where the DNA matches it firmly. Expanded clones are given a class, and other clones once, few, many or no size at all.

DNA: TGTGCCAGCCTCGAGGGGGGGCTGACAGATACGCAGTATTTT
CDR3: CASLEGGLTDTQYF
size: few
D: NA
J: TRBJ2-3
V: TRBV7-3

DNA: TGCGCCAGCAGCCGACTGGGGAACTATGGCTACACCTTC
CDR3: CASSRLGNYGYTF
size: many
D: NA
J: TRBJ1-2
V: TRBV4-1

DNA: TGTGCCAGCAGTCCCTCGAGGGGAGGCTACACCTTC
CDR3: CASSPSRGGYTF
size: few
D: NA
J: TRBJ1-2
V: TRBV12-3/TRBV12-4

DNA: TGCAGTGCTAGAGATCCATTCGGGCTAGCGGGGGCAGATACGCAGTATTTT
CDR3: CSARDPFGLAGADTQYF
size: few
D: TRBD2
J: TRBJ2-3
V: TRBV20-1

DNA: TGCGCCAGCAGCAACGGGGACGGGAGCAATCAGCCCCAGCATTTT
CDR3: CASSNGDGSNQPQHF
size: few
D: NA
J: TRBJ1-5
V: TRBV5-1

DNA: TGCAGCGTGGAAGGGACTAGCGCGCCCACAGATACGCAGTATTTT
CDR3: CSVEGTSAPTDTQYF
size: few
D: TRBD2
J: TRBJ2-3
V: TRBV29-1

DNA: TGTGCCATCACGAGGGGGCATAGCTACGAGCAGTACTTC
CDR3: CAITRGHSYEQYF
size: few
D: TRBD1
J: TRBJ2-7
V: TRBV10-3

DNA: TGTGCCAGCAGCCGAGCGGGGACAGGGGATTTCGAGCAGTACTTC
CDR3: CASSRAGTGDFEQYF
size: NA
D: TRBD1
J: TRBJ2-7
V: TRBV5-5

DNA: TGTGCCAGCAGCTTTTCGCCAGGTACCTACGAGCAGTACTTC
CDR3: CASSFSPGTYEQYF
size: few
D: NA
J: TRBJ2-7
V: TRBV11-1

DNA: TGTGCCAGCAGTCCCGGGACTAGGAGTAGATCCTACAATGAGCAGTTCTTC
CDR3: CASSPGTRSRSYNEQFF
size: many
D: TRBD2
J: TRBJ2-1
V: TRBV12-3/TRBV12-4

DNA: TGCAGTGCTTTGGCTACACACCACAATGAGCAGTTCTTC
CDR3: CSALATHHNEQFF
size: few
D: NA
J: TRBJ2-1
V: TRBV20-1

DNA: TGCGCCAGCAGCCGAGGGATACGGGACAGGGAGGGGGAAAAACTGTTTTTT
CDR3: CASSRGIRDREGEKLFF
size: many
D: TRBD1
J: TRBJ1-4
V: TRBV4-1

DNA: TGCGCCAGCAGCTTGGATGACAGGGGAAATGAATACTTC
CDR3: CASSLDDRGNEYF
size: NA
D: TRBD1
J: TRBJ2-4
V: TRBV5-1

DNA: TGCAGTGCTAGAGGTTGGGACAGACAAGAGACCCAGTACTTC
CDR3: CSARGWDRQETQYF
size: NA
D: TRBD1
J: TRBJ2-5
V: TRBV20-1

DNA: TGCGCCAGCCAACTAGCGCCCGAAGAGACCCAGTACTTC
CDR3: CASQLAPEETQYF
size: few
D: TRBD2
J: TRBJ2-5
V: TRBV5-1

DNA: TGTGCCAGCAGTTTGAGGAACCTACAAGAGACCCAGTACTTC
CDR3: CASSLRNLQETQYF
size: NA
D: NA
J: TRBJ2-5
V: TRBV12-3/TRBV12-4

DNA: TGTGCCAGCAGCTTAGCAGGGATGAACACTGAAGCTTTCTTT
CDR3: CASSLAGMNTEAFF
size: NA
D: NA
J: TRBJ1-1
V: TRBV5-1

DNA: TGTGCCAGCAGCCAGGGGACTAGCGGGGGACCTTACGAGCAGTACTTC
CDR3: CASSQGTSGGPYEQYF
size: NA
D: TRBD2
J: TRBJ2-7
V: TRBV3-1

DNA: TGTGCCAGCAGCTTTTATAACCGCCCGGCGTTTGGCAATCAGCCCCAGCATTTT
CDR3: CASSFYNRPAFGNQPQHF
size: NA
D: NA
J: TRBJ1-5
V: TRBV11-2

DNA: TGTGCCAGCAGTTACTCGGGGGGGACAGCGGGGATGGGCAATCAGCCCCAGCATTTT
CDR3: CASSYSGGTAGMGNQPQHF
size: few
D: TRBD1
J: TRBJ1-5
V: TRBV6-2/TRBV6-3

DNA: TGCAGTGCTAGTGAGACTAGCGGGAGTCCAGATACGCAGTATTTT
CDR3: CSASETSGSPDTQYF
size: NA
D: TRBD2
J: TRBJ2-3
V: TRBV20-1

DNA: TGTGCCAGCAGCCAAAGGGGGGGCACAGATACGCAGTATTTT
CDR3: CASSQRGGTDTQYF
size: many
D: NA
J: TRBJ2-3
V: TRBV3-1

DNA: TGCAGTGCTGCCGGACAGGGGAAGGGTGGCTACACCTTC
CDR3: CSAAGQGKGGYTF
size: NA
D: TRBD1
J: TRBJ1-2
V: TRBV20-1

DNA: TGTGCCACCAGTGAAACGACAGGTTTGGGGAATCAGCCCCAGCATTTT
CDR3: CATSETTGLGNQPQHF
size: few
D: NA
J: TRBJ1-5
V: TRBV24-1

DNA: TGCGCCAGCAGCACCTACCCCAACAGAGACACTGAAGCTTTCTTT
CDR3: CASSTYPNRDTEAFF
size: many
D: NA
J: TRBJ1-1
V: TRBV5-1

DNA: TGTGCCAGCTCACCATTGGGAGAGGGGCAGTTCTTC
CDR3: CASSPLGEGQFF
size: NA
D: NA
J: TRBJ2-1
V: TRBV18

DNA: TGTGCCAGCACCCGGGACAGGGGTAATGAAGCTTTCTTT
CDR3: CASTRDRGNEAFF
size: NA
D: TRBD1
J: TRBJ1-1
V: TRBV6-2/TRBV6-3

DNA: TGTGCCAGCAGTTTAAAGGGGGGGGGACACAATGAGCAGTTCTTC
CDR3: CASSLKGGGHNEQFF
size: NA
D: NA
J: TRBJ2-1
V: TRBV12-3/TRBV12-4

DNA: TGCGCCAGCAGCTTGACAGACTATGGCTACACCTTC
CDR3: CASSLTDYGYTF
size: NA
D: NA
J: TRBJ1-2
V: TRBV5-1

DNA: TGCAGTGCCCCCCCCGGCGGGAGTTTCCTGAGCAATGAGCAGTTCTTC
CDR3: CSAPPGGSFLSNEQFF
size: few
D: TRBD2
J: TRBJ2-1
V: TRBV20-1

DNA: TGTGCCAGCAGTTTAATGAGGAGCTCCTACGAGCAGTACTTC
CDR3: CASSLMRSSYEQYF
size: few
D: NA
J: TRBJ2-7
V: TRBV2

DNA: TGTGCCAGCTCCAGGGGGGACAATCAGCCCCAGCATTTT
CDR3: CASSRGDNQPQHF
size: many
D: TRBD1
J: TRBJ1-5
V: TRBV7-9

DNA: TGTGCCAGCAGCGTAGGGGGGGGCCAGGACATTCAGTACTTC
CDR3: CASSVGGGQDIQYF
size: NA
D: NA
J: TRBJ2-4
V: TRBV9

DNA: TGCAGTGCTAGGAGTGTGGGTCTGGCCCAGTACTTC
CDR3: CSARSVGLAQYF
size: NA
D: NA
J: TRBJ2-5
V: TRBV20-1

DNA: TGCGCCAGCAGCTTGGAAGGGAACGCCTATGGCTACACCTTC
CDR3: CASSLEGNAYGYTF
size: few
D: NA
J: TRBJ1-2
V: TRBV5-1

DNA: TGTGCCAGCAGTACCGGGCACATCACTTACAATGAGCAGTTCTTC
CDR3: CASSTGHITYNEQFF
size: NA
D: NA
J: TRBJ2-1
V: TRBV12-3/TRBV12-4

DNA: TGTGCCACCAGTGATTGGGGACAGGGGACAGAGACCCAGTACTTC
CDR3: CATSDWGQGTETQYF
size: NA
D: TRBD1
J: TRBJ2-5
V: TRBV24-1

DNA: TGTGCCAGCAGCTTTAGAAGGGGCAATCAGCCCCAGCATTTT
CDR3: CASSFRRGNQPQHF
size: NA
D: NA
J: TRBJ1-5
V: TRBV7-2

DNA: TGCAGTGCTAGAATTCAGGGGGCGATACACGAGCAGTACTTC
CDR3: CSARIQGAIHEQYF
size: NA
D: TRBD1
J: TRBJ2-7
V: TRBV20-1

DNA: TGTGCCAGCAGTTTGCCTAGCGGGGGGTTCACAGATACGCAGTATTTT
CDR3: CASSLPSGGFTDTQYF
size: many
D: TRBD2
J: TRBJ2-3
V: TRBV12-3/TRBV12-4

DNA: TGTGCCAGCAGTTACAGAAACTCGCTTTGGGAGTATGGCTACACCTTC
CDR3: CASSYRNSLWEYGYTF
size: NA
D: NA
J: TRBJ1-2
V: TRBV6-5

DNA: TGTGCCAGCCGCACCCGGGCTGCAGAGACCCAGTACTTC
CDR3: CASRTRAAETQYF
size: few
D: NA
J: TRBJ2-5
V: TRBV21-1

DNA: TGTGCCATCAGTGAGTCGGGACTCACAAAGAGCTACACCTTC
CDR3: CAISESGLTKSYTF
size: NA
D: NA
J: TRBJ1-2
V: TRBV10-3

DNA: TGCGCCAGCAGCCCGACAGGAGATTCCTACAATGAGCAGTTCTTC
CDR3: CASSPTGDSYNEQFF
size: NA
D: NA
J: TRBJ2-1
V: TRBV4-1

DNA: TGTGCCAGCAGCAAAGATGGGCCAGATACGCAGTATTTT
CDR3: CASSKDGPDTQYF
size: few
D: NA
J: TRBJ2-3
V: TRBV7-3

DNA: TGCGCCAGCCAGCAGGGGAGTAATGAAAAACTGTTTTTT
CDR3: CASQQGSNEKLFF
size: few
D: NA
J: TRBJ1-4
V: TRBV5-1

DNA: TGCAGTGCCCCCCAAGAAGAGACCCAGTACTTC
CDR3: CSAPQEETQYF
size: NA
D: NA
J: TRBJ2-5
V: TRBV20-1

DNA: TGTGCCAGCTCACCACGTGTTTCCCGCATTGCAACTAATGAAAAACTGTTTTTT
CDR3: CASSPRVSRIATNEKLFF
size: NA
D: NA
J: TRBJ1-4
V: TRBV18

DNA: TGTGCCAGCAGCGTTGTGGATGAATCACCCCTCCACTTT
CDR3: CASSVVDESPLHF
size: NA
D: NA
J: TRBJ1-6
V: TRBV9

DNA: TGCAGTGCTGAATCTAGCGGGGGGCGCACAGATACGCAGTATTTT
CDR3: CSAESSGGRTDTQYF
size: few
D: TRBD2
J: TRBJ2-3
V: TRBV20-1

DNA: TGTGCCAGCAGTTTAGGGACCTCGGGGGGGTTGACAGAAGCTTTCTTT
CDR3: CASSLGTSGGLTEAFF
size: few
D: NA
J: TRBJ1-1
V: TRBV27

DNA: TGTGCCAGCAGCGACAGGGGGCGGTACGAGCAGTACTTC
CDR3: CASSDRGRYEQYF
size: few
D: TRBD1
J: TRBJ2-7
V: TRBV7-2

DNA: TGTGCCAGCAGTGCAACAGGGGGCCGCTCTGGAAACACCATATATTTT
CDR3: CASSATGGRSGNTIYF
size: few
D: TRBD1
J: TRBJ1-3
V: TRBV6-1

DNA: TGTGCCAGCAGCTTTATTGACAGGATGAACACTGAAGCTTTCTTT
CDR3: CASSFIDRMNTEAFF
size: few
D: NA
J: TRBJ1-1
V: TRBV5-6

DNA: TGTGCCAGCAGCTGGCACAGGAAAGAGACCCAGTACTTC
CDR3: CASSWHRKETQYF
size: few
D: NA
J: TRBJ2-5
V: TRBV5-6

DNA: TGTGCCAGCAGCGATCCCGGGATCCGGGCCCATGAGCAGTTCTTC
CDR3: CASSDPGIRAHEQFF
size: few
D: NA
J: TRBJ2-1
V: TRBV6-1

DNA: TGCAGTGCTAGAGACTGGGACAGGGCTAACTATGGCTACACCTTC
CDR3: CSARDWDRANYGYTF
size: few
D: TRBD1
J: TRBJ1-2
V: TRBV20-1

DNA: TGTGCCAGCAGTCTGAAGCGGGGCCTAAGCACAGATACGCAGTATTTT
CDR3: CASSLKRGLSTDTQYF
size: NA
D: TRBD2
J: TRBJ2-3
V: TRBV11-2

DNA: TGTGCCAGCAGAATATTTGGGGGTACCAACTATGGCTACACCTTC
CDR3: CASRIFGGTNYGYTF
size: NA
D: NA
J: TRBJ1-2
V: TRBV11-2